The source of this T cell receptor (beta chain) is a study of PD-1 blockade in classical Hodgkin lymphoma. On this clone: Its target is unknown.

As for time point: cycle 4 day 1 (C4D1), after five to seven weeks of nivolumab. Each and every patient relapsed after autologous stem cell transplantation, and patients got differing brentuximab vedotin exposure. Study-level findings and limits: Healthy donors were reported to have higher baseline TCR diversity than newly diagnosed patients. It was among complete responders that baseline diversity resembled that of newly diagnosed patients.

Measured with immunoSEQ multiplex PCR; TCRdb has only the in-frame clones, and not every one. The profile covers around 57,000 clones, with around 86% appearing a single time and approximately 6.9% taken by the ten largest. Unmatched junction bases numbered 12, after V lost 1 base and J lost 6 bases. Per the germline V gene, CDR1 is LNHNV and CDR2 is YYDKDF (reference sequence). The CDR3 sequence is 16 residues long. This material consisted of peripheral blood mononuclear cells (PBMCs), taken before the fourth cycle of nivolumab. The receptor was derived from a human donor with classical Hodgkin lymphoma. This chain connects TRBV15 to TRBJ2-7; 7 bases align to TRBD1. The CDR3 DNA reads as TGTGCCACCAGCAGAGGAACGACAGGGTCTAGGAGCGAGCAGTACTTC. Translation gives CATSRGTTGSRSEQYF.